Given below is one T cell receptor (beta chain) in context. This entry belongs to a study of blood T cell repertoires in COVID-19. Study as a whole: Both acute and convalescent COVID-19 samples were obtained from the United States, Italy and Spain.

Per the original data handling: Amplification of reference gene primers was used by the study to estimate nucleated cell counts. Measured with immunoSEQ multiplex PCR; TCRdb has only the in-frame clones, and not every one. That table furnishes V, J and clone size, whereas the DNA furnished D and trimming. This table holds over 300,000 clones, approximately 88% found once. Participants were aged about 18 to 100 years from 24 US areas. Donors were grouped by their self-reported clinical history. This TCR was recovered from a woman in her twenties or thirties with acute COVID-19. Sequencing input: PBMCs or T cells enriched from blood (not recorded which).

The CDR3 sequence is CATSEFPPCWGVSYEQYF. The CDR3 DNA is TGTGCCACCAGTGAGTTCCCACCCTGTTGGGGGGTTTCCTACGAGCAGTACTTC. V gene TRBV24-1 combines with J gene TRBJ2-7, with D perhaps matching TRBD2 (6 bases). CDR3 size: 18 residues. Germline CDR1 KGHDR, CDR2 SFDVKD. V lost 4 bases and J lost 1, with 22 bases in between.